Shown below are 26 T cell receptor beta chains from a single sample sequenced in a study of OX40 agonist ivuxolimab in advanced cancers. Here immunoSEQ multiplex PCR was the method, and the copy in TCRdb shows in-frame clones only, minus some. The sample gives 35,000 to 50,000 clones, roughly 87% of which show up once; 18% is in the top ten. The sample consisted of CD4+ or CD8+ T cells sorted from blood, taken in a trial of the OX40 agonist ivuxolimab. These receptors were obtained from an adult with an advanced solid tumor such as melanoma, head and neck, liver or kidney cancer.

This chain joins TRBV11-2 and TRBJ1-1, with TRBD1 identical over 8 bases. The CDR3 length is 17 residues. J gave up 5 bases and V 5 bases, and 16 bases lay outside the gene matches. The V gene's germline CDR1 is SGHAT and CDR2 FQNNGV. CDR3 sequence reads: CASSPPKDREVTTEAFF. The CDR3 nucleotides are TGTGCCAGCAGCCCACCTAAGGACAGGGAGGTTACGACTGAAGCTTTCTTT.

J is TRBJ2-7 and V is TRBV18, with TRBD2 matching over 12 bases. The germline V gene has CDR1 KGHSH and CDR2 LQKENI. The CDR3 extends over 16 amino acids. Germline trimming cut 3 bases from V and 2 bases from J; bases unmatched to any gene: 5. CDR3 coding DNA: TGTGCCAGCTCACCTGAGACTAGCGGGGGAACCTACGAGCAGTACGTC. It is translated as CASSPETSGGTYEQYV.

The gene calls are TRBV18 and TRBJ1-2, with 7 bases aligning to TRBD1. Trimming cost V 3 bases and J 8 bases; bases outside gene matches: 6. Germline CDR1 reads KGHSH; CDR2 reads LQKENI. The CDR3 is 13 amino acids. The CDR3 DNA is TGTGCCAGCTCACCCGAGGGGGCTAGGGGCTACACCTTC. It translates to CASSPEGARGYTF.

Regarding this clone: The sample has other DNA sequences that encode this CDR3 too. This sequence joins TRBV27 and TRBJ1-1; D is ambiguous. V shed 2 bases and J shed 5 bases, with 3 bases lying between them. The CDR3 extends over 11 amino acids. The germline gives CDR1 MNHEY, CDR2 SMNVEV (reference sequence). The CDR3 sequence is CASSLGTEAFF. For the CDR3, the DNA is TGTGCCAGCAGTTTAGGAACTGAAGCTTTCTTT.

The chain employs TRBV28 and TRBJ2-3; 10 bases fit TRBD1. Germline loops: CDR1 MDHEN, CDR2 SYDVKM. This CDR3 is 14 amino acids long. The junction had 2 bases not matched to a gene; V was cut back by 4 bases and J by 4 bases. This CDR3 is CASSSGTGADTQYF. The CDR3, as DNA: TGTGCCAGCAGTTCCGGGACAGGGGCAGATACGCAGTATTTT.

The chain has TRBV7-9 and TRBJ1-2; D remains unclear. Germline loops: CDR1 SEHNR, CDR2 FQNEAQ (reference sequence). V lost 1 base to trimming and J lost 3 bases, with 12 bases between them. This CDR3 spans 15 amino acids. The CDR3 DNA sequence: TGTGCCAGCAGCTTAGACAGCCCTTGGGACTATGGCTACACCTTC. Encoded protein: CASSLDSPWDYGYTF.

The chain employs TRBV2 and TRBJ2-2; D may be TRBD1 (6 bases). V lost 10 bases and J lost 6, with 24 bases in between. Germline lookup yields CDR1 SNHLY and CDR2 FYNNEI. This CDR3 has 16 residues. The CDR3 DNA is TGTGCCACCAATAACAGGGAAAAGGGGTTAGCCGGGGAGCTGTTTTTT. Its translation: CATNNREKGLAGELFF.

J is TRBJ2-3 and V is TRBV7-9; maybe TRBD1 (6 bases). Between the trimmed V and J ends, which lost 5 bases and 4 bases, there was a span of 19 bases. Germline V gene lookup returns CDR1 SEHNR and CDR2 FQNEAQ (reference sequence). The CDR3 extends over 16 amino acids. The CDR3 nucleotides are TGTGCCAGCAGCCTAGGACCAGGGGCGACCCCAGATACGCAGTATTTT. It specifies CASSLGPGATPDTQYF.

This chain uses TRBV7-9 with TRBJ2-1; possible D gene TRBD1, 5 bases. The germline V gene encodes CDR1 SEHNR and CDR2 FQNEAQ (reference sequence). CDR3 length equals 15 residues. V was trimmed by 5 bases and J by 8 bases, leaving 19 bases between them. DNA for the CDR3: TGTGCCAGCAGCCCCCGGCAGGGCGGTTTGGATGAGCAGTTCTTC. It translates to CASSPRQGGLDEQFF.

The chain joins TRBV7-9 to TRBJ2-7, with TRBD1 as a possible D gene (6 bases). The ends were cut back, 2 bases at V and 10 bases at J, with 12 bases in the middle. The germline CDR1 and CDR2 sequences are SEHNR and FQNEAQ (reference sequence). This CDR3 is 12 amino acids long. The CDR3, as DNA: TGTGCCAGCAGCTTAATGGCAGGGGAACAGTACGTC. As protein: CASSLMAGEQYV.

A single count supports this clone. This chain links TRBV6-5 with TRBJ2-3; D perhaps matches TRBD2 (5 bases). The germline V gene encodes CDR1 MNHEY and CDR2 SVGAGI. This CDR3 comprises 12 residues. The ends were cut back, 6 bases at V and 5 bases at J, with 9 bases in the middle. This CDR3 reads CASSPEGDTQYF. CDR3 DNA sequence: TGTGCCAGCAGCCCTGAGGGAGATACGCAGTATTTT.

The chain combines TRBV6-5 with TRBJ2-1; D may be TRBD1 (5 bases). This CDR3 region has 13 residues. V lost 9 bases to trimming and J lost 1 base, with 10 bases between them. Germline lookup yields CDR1 MNHEY and CDR2 SVGAGI. Here the CDR3 reads CASGAGSYNEQFF. The CDR3 region has the DNA TGTGCCAGTGGGGCAGGGTCCTACAATGAGCAGTTCTTC.

The rearrangement uses TRBV11-2 and TRBJ2-1, with 8 nucleotides matching TRBD1. J was trimmed by 5 bases and V by 8 bases; bases with no gene match: 5. Germline V lookup: CDR1 SGHAT, CDR2 FQNNGV. This CDR3 contains 13 residues. For the CDR3, the DNA is TGTGCCAGCGTGGGACAGGTAGACAATGAGCAGTTCTTC. It yields the protein CASVGQVDNEQFF.

V is TRBV4-1 and J is TRBJ2-5; a weak D match, TRBD2 (6 bases). The V end lost 2 bases, the J end lost 8 bases, and 21 bases lay between the germline ends. There are 16 residues in the CDR3. Germline CDR1 and CDR2: MGHRA and YSYEKL. The CDR3, as DNA: TGCGCCAGCAGCCAAATCTCGAGCGGGCCCACTGGAACCCAGTACTTC. It is translated as CASSQISSGPTGTQYF.

Of note for this clone: One end of the junction does not line up with germline, which may come from a read error. The gene calls are TRBV4-3 and TRBJ2-2; D gene ambiguous. CDR3 length: 15 residues. Germline values: CDR1 LGHNA, CDR2 YSLEER. The CDR3 DNA is TGCGCCAGCAGCCGGGCCCTGAGGAACCCCGGGGAGCTGTTTTTT. This codes for CASSRALRNPGELFF.

This clone was seen once. The rearrangement uses TRBV19 and TRBJ2-4; D not certain. The CDR3 sequence is 9 residues long. V was clipped by 10 bases and J by 5 bases, with 3 bases between them. Germline values: CDR1 LNHDA, CDR2 SQIVND (reference sequence). The CDR3 loop is CATQNIQYF. The CDR3 region has the DNA TGTGCCACTCAAAACATTCAGTACTTC.

The V call is TRBV5-4, the J call TRBJ1-6, with no clear D. The ends were cut back, 0 bases at V and 7 bases at J, with 2 bases in the middle. The CDR3 loop spans 12 amino acids. Germline-derived CDR1 and CDR2 are SGHNT and YYREEE (reference sequence). CDR3 loop: CASSLENSPLHF. DNA for the CDR3: TGTGCCAGCAGCTTGGAAAATTCACCCCTCCACTTT.

V and J are TRBV13 and TRBJ1-6; 9 bases align to TRBD1. The J segment lost 4 bases and the V segment lost 5 bases, leaving 6 bases of the junction unmatched. CDR1 is PRHDT and CDR2 is FYEKMQ in the germline V gene (reference sequence). This CDR3 region has 16 residues. CDR3 in amino acids: CASSEDRGSYNSPLHF. The CDR3 nucleotides read TGTGCCAGCAGCGAGGACAGGGGATCGTATAATTCACCCCTCCACTTT.

The J gene is TRBJ2-7, the V gene TRBV10-3; 7 positions match TRBD1. Germline V CDR1 and CDR2: ENHRY, SYGVKD. This CDR3 has 14 amino acids. V gave up 4 bases and J gave up 0 bases; unmatched junction bases: 3. DNA for the CDR3: TGTGCCATCAGTGGGGGACAGTACTCCTACGAGCAGTACTTC. It yields the protein CAISGGQYSYEQYF.

Only a few counts were recorded for this clone. The rearrangement joins TRBV7-9 to TRBJ2-7; TRBD1 matches 7 bases. The CDR3 is 13 residues long. V was clipped by 5 bases and J by 2 bases; unmatched bases: 3. Germline V gene lookup returns CDR1 SEHNR and CDR2 FQNEAQ (reference sequence). CDR3 DNA sequence: TGTGCCAGCAGCGGGGACAGAACCTACGAGCAGTACTTC. Translating it yields CASSGDRTYEQYF.

This clone has just a few counts. The chain recombines TRBV5-4 with TRBJ1-1; D is uncertain. Germline assignment: CDR1 SGHNT and CDR2 YYREEE (reference sequence). This CDR3 comprises 16 residues. The ends were cut back, 0 bases at V and 2 bases at J, with 14 bases in the middle. CDR3 loop: CASSLDLRMGNTEAFF. DNA for the CDR3: TGTGCCAGCAGCTTGGATCTCCGGATGGGAAACACTGAAGCTTTCTTT. The whole variable domain, remainder taken from reference TRBV5-4 and TRBJ1-1, is ETGVTQSPTHLIKTRGQQVTLRCSSQSGHNTVSWYQQALGQGPQFIFQYYREEENGRGNFPPRFSGLQFPNYSSELNVNALELDDSALYLCASSLDLRMGNTEAFFGQGTRLTVV.

This clone was counted only a few times. V usage is TRBV20-1 and J usage is TRBJ2-2; D not resolved. V was clipped by 1 base and J by 9 bases, with 3 bases between them. Germline CDR1 reads DFQATT; CDR2 reads SNEGSKA (reference sequence). The CDR3 is 10 amino acids. The CDR3 sequence is CSARVWELFF. The DNA for the CDR3 is TGCAGTGCTAGAGTCTGGGAGCTGTTTTTT.

The rearrangement uses TRBV19 and TRBJ1-1; perhaps TRBD1 as D (5 bases). V lost 6 bases to trimming and J lost 1 base, with 12 bases between them. The CDR3 has 14 amino acids. CDR1 is LNHDA and CDR2 is SQIVND in the germline V gene (reference sequence). As DNA, the CDR3 is TGTGCCAGTAGCACCGGTGGGGGGAACACTGAAGCTTTCTTT. Translation gives CASSTGGGNTEAFF.

V gene TRBV6-1 combines with J gene TRBJ2-7; D not certain. The germline V gene has CDR1 MNHNS and CDR2 SASEGT. CDR3 length equals 13 residues. The V end was cut by 3 bases, the J end by 3 bases, with 9 bases between. CDR3 nucleotides: TGTGCCAGCAGTGACGCGAAAGTCTACGAGCAGTACTTC. Protein product: CASSDAKVYEQYF.

This chain connects TRBV6-1 to TRBJ1-5; tentatively, D is TRBD1 (6 bases). CDR1 and CDR2 (germline): MNHNS, SASEGT. V dropped 5 bases and J dropped 3 bases, with 11 bases sitting between them. The CDR3 runs to 14 residues. CDR3 in amino acids: CASSPSGANQPQHF. CDR3 DNA sequence: TGTGCCAGCAGTCCCTCAGGGGCCAATCAGCCCCAGCATTTT.

The rearrangement uses TRBV19 and TRBJ2-1; D gene unclear. CDR3 length: 15 residues. Germline CDR1 and CDR2: LNHDA and SQIVND (reference sequence). Trimming removed 6 bases from V and 0 bases from J, with 12 bases in between. In DNA form, the CDR3 reads TGTGCCAGTAGCCACTACCGTGACTCCTACAATGAGCAGTTCTTC. Its protein is CASSHYRDSYNEQFF. Complete variable domain (other parts from reference TRBV19 and TRBJ2-1): DGGITQSPKYLFRKEGQNVTLSCEQNLNHDAMYWYRQDPGQGLRLIYYSQIVNDFQKGDIAEGYSVSREKKESFPLTVTSAQKNPTAFYLCASSHYRDSYNEQFFGPGTRLTVL.